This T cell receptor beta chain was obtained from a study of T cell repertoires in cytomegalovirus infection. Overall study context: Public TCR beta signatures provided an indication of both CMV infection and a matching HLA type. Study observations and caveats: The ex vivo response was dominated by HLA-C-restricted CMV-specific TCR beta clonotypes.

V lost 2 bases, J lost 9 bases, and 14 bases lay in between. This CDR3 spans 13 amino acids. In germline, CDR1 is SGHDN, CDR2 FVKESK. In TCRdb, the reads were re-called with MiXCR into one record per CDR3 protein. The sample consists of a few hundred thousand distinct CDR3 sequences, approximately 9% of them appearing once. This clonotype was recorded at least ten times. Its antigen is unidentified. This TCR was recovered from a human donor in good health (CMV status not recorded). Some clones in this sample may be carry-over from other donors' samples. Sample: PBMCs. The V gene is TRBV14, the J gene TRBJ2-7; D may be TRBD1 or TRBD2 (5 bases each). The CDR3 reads CASSQTPGPRQYF. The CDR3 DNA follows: TGTGCCAGCAGCCAAACCCCGGGACCGAGGCAGTACTTC.